This T cell receptor (beta chain) derives from a study of T cell changes during pregnancy in multiple sclerosis. Produced via immunoSEQ multiplex PCR; TCRdb's table is partial and in-frame only. The sample consists of tens of thousands of clones, about 91% of them appearing once. The receptor was isolated from a female donor with multiple sclerosis, enrolled in a pregnancy study. The starting material was peripheral blood, obtained before pregnancy.

The CDR3 bases are TGTGCCAGCAGTTTAGTCGGGACTAGCGGGAGGGCGGGCACAGATACGCAGTATTTT. It yields the protein CASSLVGTSGRAGTDTQYF. V usage is TRBV27 and J usage is TRBJ2-3; TRBD2 agrees at 16 bases. CDR1 is MNHEY, CDR2 SMNVEV, per germline (reference sequence). The CDR3 has 19 residues. V shed 2 bases and J 1 base; nucleotides not matched to a gene: 6.